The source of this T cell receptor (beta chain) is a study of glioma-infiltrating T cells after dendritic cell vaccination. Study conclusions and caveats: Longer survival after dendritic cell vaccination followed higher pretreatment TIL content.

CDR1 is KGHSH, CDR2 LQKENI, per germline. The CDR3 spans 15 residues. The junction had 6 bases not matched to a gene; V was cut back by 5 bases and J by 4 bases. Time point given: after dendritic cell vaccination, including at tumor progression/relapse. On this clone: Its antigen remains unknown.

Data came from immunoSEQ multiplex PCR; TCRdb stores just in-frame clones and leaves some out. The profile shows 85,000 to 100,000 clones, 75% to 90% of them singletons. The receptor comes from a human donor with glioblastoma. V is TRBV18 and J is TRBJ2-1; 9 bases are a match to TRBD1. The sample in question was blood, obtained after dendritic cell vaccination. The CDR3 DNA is TGTGCCAGCTCATCAACAGGGGGCCCTTACAATGAGCAGTTCTTC. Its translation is CASSSTGGPYNEQFF.